This TCR beta chain was documented in a study of shared clonotypes between healthy human individuals. Overall study: Three CD4 naive, three CD4 memory, two CD8 naive and one CD8 memory plate were used per donor.

V lost 3 bases, J lost 7 bases, and 16 bases lay in between. The germline V gene encodes CDR1 KGHSH and CDR2 LQKENI. There are 14 residues in the CDR3. Generated by immunoSEQ multiplex PCR, the TCRdb table keeps only in-frame clones and is missing some. Altogether a few million clones are present, approximately 90% being singletons, with the ten largest covering over 0.12%. Sequenced sample: naive CD4+ T cells sorted from blood. Subset noted: CD45RA+ positively selected. V gene TRBV18 combines with J gene TRBJ2-7; D is undetermined. The sequence was collected from a young man in good health. The CDR3 loop reads CASSPSGPIGEQYF. The CDR3 coding sequence is TGTGCCAGCTCACCTTCCGGGCCCATTGGGGAGCAGTACTTC.